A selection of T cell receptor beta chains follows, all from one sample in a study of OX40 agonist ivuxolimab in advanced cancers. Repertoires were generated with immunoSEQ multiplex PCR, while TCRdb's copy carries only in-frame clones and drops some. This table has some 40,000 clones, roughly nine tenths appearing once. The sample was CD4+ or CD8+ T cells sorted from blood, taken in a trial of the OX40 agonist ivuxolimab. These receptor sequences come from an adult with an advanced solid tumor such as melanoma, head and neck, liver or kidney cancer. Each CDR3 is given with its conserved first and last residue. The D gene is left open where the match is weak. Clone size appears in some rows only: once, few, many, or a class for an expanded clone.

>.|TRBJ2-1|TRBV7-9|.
CASSYLGPLSYEQFF
TGTGCCAGCAGCTACTTAGGCCCCCTCTCCTATGAGCAGTTCTTC
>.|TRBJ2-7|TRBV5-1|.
CASRSSYEQYF
TGCGCCAGCAGGAGCTCCTACGAGCAGTACTTC
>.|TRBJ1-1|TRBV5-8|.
CASSKRVDTEAFF
TGTGCCAGCAGCAAAAGGGTGGACACTGAAGCTTTCTTT
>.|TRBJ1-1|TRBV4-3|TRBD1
CASSQDRGLGTEAFF
TGCGCCAGCAGCCAAGACAGGGGGTTGGGGACTGAAGCTTTCTTT
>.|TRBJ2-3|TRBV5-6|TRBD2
CASSLWRSGEITDTQYF
TGTGCCAGCAGCTTGTGGAGGAGCGGGGAGATCACAGATACGCAGTATTTT
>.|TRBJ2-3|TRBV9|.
CASSDAGARDTQYF
TGTGCCAGCAGCGATGCGGGGGCGAGAGATACGCAGTATTTT
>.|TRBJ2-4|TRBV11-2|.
CASSWGTDTYF
TGTGCCAGCAGCTGGGGGACGGATACGTACTTC
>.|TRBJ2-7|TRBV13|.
CASSLGAGGLEQYF
TGTGCCAGCAGCTTAGGCGCCGGCGGGCTCGAGCAGTACTTC
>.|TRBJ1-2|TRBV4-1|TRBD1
CASSQDPGRTGHSYGYTF
TGCGCCAGCAGCCAAGATCCCGGGAGGACAGGGCATAGCTATGGCTACACCTTC
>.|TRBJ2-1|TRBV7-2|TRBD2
CASSLLAGGNEQFF
TGTGCCAGCAGCTTATTAGCGGGGGGCAATGAGCAGTTCTTC
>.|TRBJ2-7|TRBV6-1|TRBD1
CASSEWTGGVGEQYF
TGTGCCAGCAGTGAATGGACAGGGGGCGTGGGCGAGCAGTACTTC
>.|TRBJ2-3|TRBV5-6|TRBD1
CASSWGQVEDTQYF
TGTGCCAGCAGCTGGGGACAGGTGGAAGATACGCAGTATTTT
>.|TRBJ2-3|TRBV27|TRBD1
CASSAHDRGTDTQYF
TGTGCCAGCAGTGCCCACGACAGGGGCACAGATACGCAGTATTTT
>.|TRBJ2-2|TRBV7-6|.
CASSLAGNTGELFF
TGTGCCAGCAGCTTAGCAGGGAACACCGGGGAGCTGTTTTTT
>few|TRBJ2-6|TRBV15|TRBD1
CATSREGGGGANVLTF
TGTGCCACCAGCAGAGAAGGGGGCGGTGGGGCCAACGTCCTGACTTTC
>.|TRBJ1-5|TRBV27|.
CASGVRQPQHF
TGTGCCAGCGGGGTCCGTCAGCCCCAGCATTTT
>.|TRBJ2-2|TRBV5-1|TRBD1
CASSFYIGGETGELFF
TGCGCCAGCAGCTTTTATATAGGGGGCGAGACCGGGGAGCTGTTTTTT
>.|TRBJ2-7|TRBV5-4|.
CASSLDWAGQGYEQYF
TGTGCCAGCAGCTTGGATTGGGCGGGGCAAGGTTACGAGCAGTACTTC
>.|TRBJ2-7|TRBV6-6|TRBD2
CASSTTSGTPYEQYF
TGTGCCAGCAGTACTACTAGCGGGACACCCTACGAGCAGTACTTC
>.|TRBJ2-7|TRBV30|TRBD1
CAWSETGDPYEQYF
TGTGCCTGGAGCGAGACAGGGGACCCCTACGAGCAGTACTTC
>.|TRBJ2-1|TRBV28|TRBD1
CASSNRGLYEQFF
TGTGCCAGCAGTAACAGGGGGCTGTATGAGCAGTTCTTC
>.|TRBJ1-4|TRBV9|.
CASSTGQNDEKLFF
TGTGCCAGCAGTACAGGGCAAAACGATGAAAAACTGTTTTTT
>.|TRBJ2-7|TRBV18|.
CASSPRDSGPYEQYF
TGTGCCAGCTCACCGCGAGACAGCGGACCCTACGAGCAGTACTTC
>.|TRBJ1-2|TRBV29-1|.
CSVEPDRGYGYTF
TGCAGCGTTGAACCAGACAGAGGGTATGGCTACACCTTC
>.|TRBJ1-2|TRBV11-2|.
CASSLESGDYGYTF
TGTGCCAGCAGCTTAGAATCAGGGGACTATGGCTACACCTTC
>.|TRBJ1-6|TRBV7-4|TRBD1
CASSLDRGNNSPLHF
TGTGCCAGCAGCCTCGACAGGGGCAATAATTCACCCCTCCACTTT
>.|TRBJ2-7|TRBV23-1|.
CASPRDTGYEQYF
TGCGCCAGCCCTAGGGACACAGGCTACGAGCAGTACTTC
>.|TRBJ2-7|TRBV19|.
CASSRTITYEQYF
TGTGCCAGTAGCCGCACTATAACCTACGAGCAGTACTTC
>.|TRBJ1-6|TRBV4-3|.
CASSQDGPISYNSPLHF
TGCGCCAGCAGCCAAGATGGACCTATCTCCTATAATTCACCCCTCCACTTT
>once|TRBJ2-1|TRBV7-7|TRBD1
CASSYGQGFYEQFF
TGTGCCAGCAGCTATGGACAGGGGTTCTATGAGCAGTTCTTC
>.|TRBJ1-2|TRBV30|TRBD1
CAWSVEGRGPNYGYTF
TGTGCCTGGAGTGTAGAGGGCAGGGGGCCTAACTATGGCTACACCTTC
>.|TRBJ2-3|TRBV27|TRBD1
CASSLLTGFEADTQYF
TGTGCCAGCAGTCTCCTGACAGGGTTCGAGGCAGATACGCAGTATTTT
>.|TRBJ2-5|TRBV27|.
CASSSLGSPTGETQYF
TGTGCCAGCAGTTCCCTGGGGTCGCCCACCGGGGAGACCCAGTACTTC
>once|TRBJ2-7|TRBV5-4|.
CASSLEWGSYEQYF
TGTGCCAGCAGCTTGGAGTGGGGCTCCTACGAGCAGTACTTC
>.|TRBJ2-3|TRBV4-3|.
CASSQENGGDTQYF
TGCGCCAGCAGCCAAGAAAACGGAGGTGATACGCAGTATTTT
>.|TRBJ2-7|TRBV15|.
CATSRTLRDPPPEEQYF
TGTGCCACCAGCAGAACCCTAAGGGATCCCCCCCCCGAAGAGCAGTACTTC
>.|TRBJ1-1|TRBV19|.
CASSIDPGITEAFF
TGTGCCAGTAGTATAGATCCTGGTATCACTGAAGCTTTCTTT
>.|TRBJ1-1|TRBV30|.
CAWGEILWAFF
TGTGCCTGGGGTGAGATACTGTGGGCTTTCTTT
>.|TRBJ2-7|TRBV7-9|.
CASSSVDTSGEQYF
TGTGCCAGCAGCTCAGTGGACACATCGGGCGAGCAGTACTTC
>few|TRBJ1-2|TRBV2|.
CASSDPDSALNTF
TGTGCCAGCAGTGACCCGGACAGCGCCCTGAACACCTTC
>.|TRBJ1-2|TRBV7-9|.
CASSTDSLTMGYTF
TGTGCCAGCAGCACTGACAGTTTAACTATGGGCTACACCTTC
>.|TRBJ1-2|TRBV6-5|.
CASSYAPQVFYGYTF
TGTGCCAGCAGTTACGCACCACAGGTGTTCTATGGCTACACCTTC
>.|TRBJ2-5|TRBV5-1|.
CASSLGVREETQYF
TGCGCCAGCAGCTTGGGTGTTAGGGAAGAGACCCAGTACTTC
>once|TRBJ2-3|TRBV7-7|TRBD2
CASSPYPSGGSSTDTQYF
TGTGCCAGCAGCCCTTATCCTAGCGGGGGATCTAGCACAGATACGCAGTATTTT
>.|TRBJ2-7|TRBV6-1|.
CAIALYKGGYEQYF
TGTGCCATCGCCTTATACAAGGGAGGCTACGAGCAGTACTTC
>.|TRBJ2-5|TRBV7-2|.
CASSWGPFQETQYF
TGTGCCAGCAGCTGGGGCCCTTTCCAAGAGACCCAGTACTTC
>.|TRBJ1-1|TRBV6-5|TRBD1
CASSYGTGGTEAFF
TGTGCCAGCAGTTACGGGACAGGGGGAACTGAAGCTTTCTTT
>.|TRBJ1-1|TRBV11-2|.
CASSTGVLEAFF
TGTGCCAGCAGTACGGGTGTCCTCGAAGCTTTCTTT
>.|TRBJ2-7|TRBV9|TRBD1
CASSNRDRGREEQYF
TGTGCCAGCAGCAACCGGGACAGGGGGCGTGAGGAGCAGTACTTC
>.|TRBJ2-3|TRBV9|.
CASSSLTSTDTQYF
TGTGCCAGCAGCTCCTTGACTAGCACAGATACGCAGTATTTT
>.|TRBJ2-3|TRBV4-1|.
CASTGGNTDTQYF
TGCGCCAGTACGGGTGGGAACACAGATACGCAGTATTTT
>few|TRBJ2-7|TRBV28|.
CASSFIAWEQYF
TGTGCCAGCAGTTTTATCGCTTGGGAGCAGTACTTC